The rows below give T cell receptor beta chains drawn from one sample of a study of HIV-infected patients and healthy controls. TCRdb processed the 5' RACE reads anew with MiXCR; each CDR3 protein has one entry. The sample carries about 63,000 distinct CDR3 sequences, roughly a sixth recorded once. Sequencing was performed on CD4+ T cells from blood. These TCRs come from a human donor in good health. The CDR3 runs from the conserved cysteine through the conserved F or W. The order of the fields is V gene, J gene, CDR3 protein.

>TRBV6-2/TRBV6-3|TRBJ2-3
CASRAGPSTDTQYF
>TRBV9|TRBJ1-6
CASSVNHNSPLHF
>TRBV29-1|TRBJ1-2
CSVDLMYRDREDGYTF
>TRBV5-1|TRBJ2-5
CASSSEVGGPYF
>TRBV20-1|TRBJ1-1
CSARNQGSVTEAFF
>TRBV3-1|TRBJ2-1
CASSQGLAGESEQFF
>TRBV6-5|TRBJ1-4
CASSYSPNEKLFF
>TRBV15|TRBJ2-3
CATSRGWTSGRWSTDTQYF
>TRBV2|TRBJ1-4
CASKDRYEKLFF
>TRBV7-2|TRBJ1-2
CASSPQANYGYTF
>TRBV29-1|TRBJ2-3
CSVGSGTQYF
>TRBV7-2|TRBJ2-7
CASSSSRTSGRSNEQYF
>TRBV20-1|TRBJ2-5
CSARRGRAGGPLETQYF
>TRBV7-2|TRBJ1-5
CASSLGSRPHSNQPQHF
>TRBV12-3/TRBV12-4|TRBJ2-7
CASSRTPDRGGEYF